The 19 T cell receptor beta chains below were found in one sample sequenced in a study of blood T cell repertoires in COVID-19. Using immunoSEQ multiplex PCR, the repertoire was profiled, and TCRdb retains in-frame clones only, with some absent. The sample lists fewer than 45,000 clones, around 80% occurring once. Sequenced input: peripheral blood. All receptors come from a man in his 70s with acute or convalescent COVID-19.

V usage is TRBV29-1 and J usage is TRBJ2-3; TRBD1 matches 7 bases. The length of the CDR3 is 14 residues. After removal of 7 bases from V and 2 bases from J, the junction contained 9 bases not matched to a gene. The germline V gene has CDR1 SQVTM and CDR2 ANQGSEA. In nucleotides, the CDR3 is TGCAGCGGATCGACAGGGCTATACACAGATACGCAGTATTTT. Its translation is CSGSTGLYTDTQYF.

The chain links TRBV19 to TRBJ1-3; D possibly corresponds to TRBD1 (5 bases). The CDR3 sequence is 15 residues long. CDR1 is LNHDA, CDR2 SQIVND, per germline (reference sequence). Trimming stripped 1 base from V and 0 bases from J, with 7 bases between. DNA of the CDR3: TGTGCCAGTAGTATAGGACAGACCTCTGGAAACACCATATATTTT. Translated: CASSIGQTSGNTIYF.

The rearrangement joins TRBV10-3 to TRBJ1-2, with 11 bases matching TRBD1. Looked up from germline, CDR1 is ENHRY and CDR2 is SYGVKD. This CDR3 contains 15 residues. The V gene end was trimmed by 1 base and the J gene end by 5 bases; junction bases not matched to a gene: 3. DNA of the CDR3: TGTGCCATCAGTGAGTTGGACAGGGGGCTTTATGGCTACACCTTC. This encodes CAISELDRGLYGYTF.

The chain has TRBV4-3 and TRBJ1-2; D ambiguous. The CDR3 is 13 residues long. V was trimmed by 1 base and J by 4 bases, leaving 7 bases between them. Germline CDR1 is LGHNA and CDR2 is YSLEER. CDR3: CASSQAGIYGYTF. The CDR3 bases are TGCGCCAGCAGCCAAGCCGGGATCTATGGCTACACCTTC.

The chain uses TRBV7-3 and TRBJ2-1; 7 bases fit TRBD1. Unmatched junction bases numbered 3, after V lost 4 bases and J lost 0 bases. This CDR3 has 15 amino acids. Germline V gene lookup returns CDR1 SGHTA and CDR2 FQGTGA. CDR3 sequence (DNA): TGTGCCAGCAGCTCCGACAGGGCCTCCTACAATGAGCAGTTCTTC. Translated: CASSSDRASYNEQFF.

The chain joins TRBV27 to TRBJ1-4, with 7 bases fitting TRBD1. The germline CDR1 and CDR2 sequences are MNHEY and SMNVEV (reference sequence). Trimming took 6 bases from V and 10 from J; bases not matched to a gene: 8. This CDR3 is built from 13 residues. The CDR3 DNA reads as TGTGCCAGCAGCGCCCGACAGGGCGGAAAACTGTTTTTT. This gives the protein CASSARQGGKLFF.

The chain recombines TRBV4-2 with TRBJ2-5, with 12 bases lining up with TRBD2. Germline assignment: CDR1 LGHNA and CDR2 YNFKEQ. The V gene end was trimmed by 3 bases and the J gene end by 3 bases; junction bases not matched to a gene: 2. The CDR3 totals 15 residues. CDR3 amino acids: CASSQASGGEETQYF. The CDR3 DNA is TGTGCCAGCAGCCAGGCTAGCGGGGGGGAAGAGACCCAGTACTTC.

The chain carries TRBV5-4 and TRBJ1-2; 8 bases align to TRBD1. J gave up 3 bases and V 3 bases, and 10 bases lay outside the gene matches. Germline V gene sequence: CDR1 SGHNT, CDR2 YYREEE (reference sequence). This CDR3 is 16 amino acids long. The CDR3 DNA reads as TGTGCCAGCAGCTACCATCTCAGGACAGGGTACTATGGCTACACCTTC. Its translation is CASSYHLRTGYYGYTF.

The chain is built from TRBV20-1 and TRBJ1-1; 7 nucleotides line up with TRBD1. The V segment lost 6 bases and the J segment 10 bases; nucleotides outside the gene matches: 8. This CDR3 has 11 amino acids. CDR1 is DFQATT and CDR2 is SNEGSKA in the germline V gene (reference sequence). The chain's CDR3 is CSAEDRAGAFF. In DNA, the CDR3 is TGCAGTGCCGAAGACAGGGCAGGAGCTTTCTTT.

The genes are TRBV2 and TRBJ1-1; D remains ambiguous. The CDR3 covers 12 residues. V lost 6 bases, J lost 1 base, and 6 bases lay in between. Looked up from germline, CDR1 is SNHLY and CDR2 is FYNNEI. DNA for the CDR3: TGTGCCAGCAGCCGGGAGAACACTGAAGCTTTCTTT. This encodes CASSRENTEAFF.

The rearrangement links TRBV4-2 to TRBJ2-3; a weak D match, TRBD2 (7 bases). V was clipped by 1 base and J by 3 bases, with 14 bases between them. The CDR3 is 16 amino acids. CDR1 and CDR2 (germline): LGHNA, YNFKEQ. The CDR3 loop reads CASSQGRGGQTDTQYF. The CDR3 region has the DNA TGTGCCAGCAGCCAAGGGAGGGGGGGGCAGACAGATACGCAGTATTTT.

A few counts support this clone. The chain is built from TRBV27 and TRBJ1-2, with 8 bases fitting TRBD1. J gave up 4 bases and V 5 bases, and 12 bases lay outside the gene matches. The CDR3 has 16 amino acids. The germline V gene encodes CDR1 MNHEY and CDR2 SMNVEV (reference sequence). The CDR3 sequence is CASSPQGALRIYGYTF. Written as DNA, the CDR3 is TGTGCCAGCAGTCCCCAGGGGGCGCTTAGGATCTATGGCTACACCTTC.

The gene calls are TRBV30 and TRBJ1-2; 11 bases match TRBD1. Trimming at V came to 3 bases and at J to 6 bases, leaving 6 bases not matched to a gene. Germline values: CDR1 GTSNPN, CDR2 SVGIG (reference sequence). This CDR3 is built from 14 residues. CDR3 sequence (DNA): TGTGCCTGGAGCTACGGACAGGGGGCGAATGGCTACACCTTC. Amino acids: CAWSYGQGANGYTF. Variable domain in full (rest from reference TRBV30 and TRBJ1-2): SQTIHQWPATLVQPVGSPLSLECTVEGTSNPNLYWYRQAAGRGLQLLFYSVGIGQISSEVPQNLSASRPQDRQFILSSKKLLLSDSGFYLCAWSYGQGANGYTFGSGTRLTVV.

This clone appeared once. The V and J genes are TRBV28 and TRBJ1-1; a possible D gene is TRBD1 (5 bases). In germline, CDR1 is MDHEN, CDR2 SYDVKM. The CDR3 spans 13 residues. Trimming cost V 6 bases and J 1 base, with 9 bases left between them. The DNA for the CDR3 is TGTGCCAGCAGCTGGGGCCGGAACACTGAAGCTTTCTTT. This gives the protein CASSWGRNTEAFF.

The chain links TRBV11-2 to TRBJ2-7; 8 nucleotides align to TRBD1. This CDR3 has 15 residues. CDR1 and CDR2 from the germline V gene are SGHAT and FQNNGV. The V segment lost 6 bases and the J segment 3 bases; nucleotides outside the gene matches: 10. The CDR3 reads CASRTGVGYSYEQYF. Here the CDR3 DNA reads TGTGCCAGCAGGACAGGGGTGGGCTACAGCTACGAGCAGTACTTC.

This rearrangement joins TRBV7-2 to TRBJ1-2, with TRBD1 matching 9 bases. V trimming: 3 bases; J trimming: 8 bases; junction bases outside the gene matches: 16. Per the germline V gene, CDR1 is SGHTA and CDR2 is FQGNSA. CDR3 length equals 17 residues. This CDR3 is CASSLGTGSAGGRGYTF. CDR3 bases: TGTGCCAGCAGCTTGGGGACAGGGTCCGCCGGAGGTAGGGGCTACACCTTC.

As DNA, the CDR3 is TGTGCCAGCTCACCGACAATTGGCAATCAGCCCCAGCATTTT. Translation gives CASSPTIGNQPQHF. This sequence joins TRBV18 and TRBJ1-5; D is unresolved. The CDR3 is 14 residues long. The V and J ends lost 3 bases and 2 bases respectively, with 8 bases between them. Germline CDR1 reads KGHSH; CDR2 reads LQKENI.

The chain couples TRBV29-1 to TRBJ1-2, with 7 positions matching TRBD1. The germline gives CDR1 SQVTM, CDR2 ANQGSEA. This CDR3 comprises 11 residues. With 7 bases clipped from V and 6 bases from J, the junction kept 5 bases outside the gene matches. The CDR3 sequence is CSDRGMDGYTF. The CDR3 region has the DNA TGCAGCGACAGGGGAATGGATGGCTACACCTTC.

The J gene is TRBJ2-2, the V gene TRBV11-3; tentatively, D is TRBD2 (6 bases). V shed 5 bases and J shed 4 bases, with 8 bases lying between them. The CDR3 contains 13 residues. Germline V gene sequence: CDR1 SGHNT, CDR2 YENEEA. CDR3 sequence: CASSPGGTGELFF. CDR3 bases: TGTGCCAGCAGCCCCGGGGGCACCGGGGAGCTGTTTTTT.